This T cell receptor (beta chain) was obtained from a study of T cell repertoires in aging, cancer and after chemotherapy (dated by TCRdb to between 2018 and 2021). A note on the overall study: Donors were distributed across six age groups ranging from 30 or younger to 70 or older, with at least three individuals included per group. Paired pre- and post-chemotherapy samples in the hematological group came from chronic lymphocytic leukemia patients treated with fludarabine- or bendamustine-based regimens. The full dataset contained several million TCR reads. A cohort of 200 to 250 cancer patients (roughly 94 with hematological and around 130 with solid cancers) was assembled, and approximately 99 healthy donors were included as a reference group. Peripheral blood TCR beta repertoires from healthy donors and cancer patients were profiled to examine immunoaging and T cell reconstitution after chemotherapy. General conclusions and limits of the study: Lymphoid organ infiltration was present in the hematological cancer patients, and this infiltration may itself impair thymic emigration or the expansion of peripheral T cells. Compared with age-matched healthy donors, untreated patients with hematological or solid cancers had significantly lower TCR diversity and higher clonality in blood. Declining TCR diversity with age in healthy donors was mainly explained by loss of richness; in cancer patients, loss of evenness also contributed. The authors noted that the repertoire data do not allow conclusions about immunological memory after chemotherapy. In both cancer cohorts, median generation probability rose over the chemotherapy interval, which suggests that the repertoire was reconstituted through rebound thymic output.

TCR beta rearrangements were amplified from genomic DNA isolated from peripheral blood, not from sorted cells or RNA. Using a mixed TRB-A/B primer pool, multiplex touch-down PCR amplified rearranged TRB sequences covering the V, D and J segments. Two consecutive PCR reactions with Phusion HS II polymerase added Illumina adapters and sample indices to the amplicons. The amplicons were purified from gel with the NucleoSpin Gel and PCR Clean-up kit and then assessed with Qubit and an Agilent 2100 Bioanalyzer. Sequencing of libraries was carried out on an Illumina MiSeq in 600-cycle, single-indexed, paired-end runs. Per the source publication's procedure: MiXCR versions 2.12 and 3.0.5 were used to process the TRB sequences. Each unique CDR3 nucleotide sequence was treated as one clone, and only productive sequences with two or more reads were kept. Repertoire metrics included Shannon diversity, evenness, clonality (one minus evenness), and alpha-parameterized diversity profiles from alpha 0 to 5. Generation probabilities of clones in paired pre- and post-chemotherapy samples were computed with the IGoR algorithm. The public reads were quality trimmed at Q25 with fastp and then assembled into clones with MiXCR by TCRdb, keeping productive beta chains. Rows matching on CDR3 protein sequence are summarized as one entry with the most common DNA and genes. The V and J calls shown here were made by TCRdb, not taken from the authors' results. For this sample the table gives 9,000 or so distinct CDR3 sequences, of which under 25% were detected only once. Roughly an eighth of the sample is taken by the ten largest.

This clonotype is characterized as medium-sized (0.01 to 0.1%). Its antigen is currently not known. One base away there is no much larger clone; base qualities are not given. CDR1 MNHEY and CDR2 SVGAGI were looked up in the germline V gene. V and J are truncated by 0 bases and 4 bases respectively, leaving an intervening sequence of 9 bases. From the cysteine through the phenylalanine, the CDR3 covers 14 amino acids. Just CDR3 DNA is preserved here, 42 bases in frame from base 1. The clonotype was recovered from a human donor with a blood cancer. The donor label of this sample is uncertain. Recombination joined TRBV6-5 with TRBJ1-2; matching of 5 bases hints at TRBD1 as the D gene. Input material: blood. CDR3 reads: CASSYSSGPYGYTF. The DNA sequence follows: TGTGCCAGCAGTTACTCGTCAGGGCCCTATGGCTACACCTTC.